A selection of T cell receptor beta chains follows, all from one sample in a study of long-term antiretroviral therapy in people with HIV. The assay was immunoSEQ multiplex PCR, and TCRdb's table has in-frame clones only and misses some. The profile shows tens of thousands of clones, approximately 80% of them singletons. The starting material was unsorted PBMCs, obtained 1.6 years after starting antiretroviral therapy. Source of these receptors: a man aged 35 to 55 with HIV. The conserved cysteine and the conserved F or W are not part of the CDR3 here. Size values are once, few and many counts, or a class for expanded clones, and some rows have none.

J: TRBJ2-7
V: TRBV7-2
size: once
CDR3: ASSFGQGSYEQY

J: TRBJ2-5
V: TRBV27
size: once
CDR3: ASRIQGSGETQY

J: TRBJ2-5
V: TRBV30
size: NA
CDR3: AWSWSVQETQY

J: TRBJ2-2
V: TRBV7-6
size: NA
CDR3: ASSTGSNTGELF

J: TRBJ2-7
V: TRBV6-1
size: NA
CDR3: ASSETVYEQY

J: TRBJ2-7
V: TRBV2
size: NA
CDR3: ASSEQGYLGEQY

J: TRBJ2-5
V: TRBV10-3
size: NA
CDR3: AISEVVQETQY

J: TRBJ1-3
V: TRBV2
size: NA
CDR3: ASSEGAQGNTIY

J: TRBJ1-1
V: TRBV7-9
size: NA
CDR3: ASSLGRGYMNTEAF

J: TRBJ2-1
V: TRBV28
size: once
CDR3: ASSLPDRGLYNEQF

J: TRBJ1-2
V: TRBV5-1
size: NA
CDR3: ASSYRDRDGRGYGYT

J: TRBJ2-3
V: TRBV27
size: NA
CDR3: ASSLSQGMTDTQY

J: TRBJ2-1
V: TRBV25-1
size: NA
CDR3: ATLGQPSSYNEQF

J: TRBJ2-7
V: TRBV6-1
size: few
CDR3: ASSEYEQY

J: TRBJ2-3
V: TRBV5-1
size: NA
CDR3: ASSPFSGGATDTQY

J: TRBJ1-6
V: TRBV2
size: once
CDR3: ASSRQGLGSYNSPLH

J: TRBJ1-1
V: TRBV11-3
size: NA
CDR3: ASSLLVNTEAF

J: TRBJ2-5
V: TRBV6-6
size: few
CDR3: ASRAGVGDETQY

J: TRBJ2-7
V: TRBV5-4
size: NA
CDR3: ASSPKGGSSSYEQY

J: TRBJ1-2
V: TRBV14
size: NA
CDR3: ASSQDKYGYT

J: TRBJ1-2
V: TRBV4-2
size: NA
CDR3: ASSQDSGSNLDGYT

J: TRBJ2-7
V: TRBV9
size: NA
CDR3: ASSVGGSMVAYEQY

J: TRBJ2-7
V: TRBV19
size: NA
CDR3: ASSLGQGSYEQY

J: TRBJ2-7
V: TRBV6-1
size: NA
CDR3: ASSARGPDEQY

J: TRBJ1-2
V: TRBV5-1
size: NA
CDR3: ASSDSGVNYGYT

J: TRBJ1-1
V: TRBV14
size: NA
CDR3: ASSQGQGGSEAF

J: TRBJ2-7
V: TRBV9
size: NA
CDR3: ASSGGTALKQY

J: TRBJ2-2
V: TRBV9
size: NA
CDR3: ASSVGGGANTGELF

J: TRBJ2-7
V: TRBV5-6
size: NA
CDR3: ASSIGQAWTYEQY

J: TRBJ1-4
V: TRBV13
size: NA
CDR3: ASSSGLNEKLF

J: TRBJ2-3
V: TRBV6-1
size: NA
CDR3: ASSEIRPSTGGAGDTQY

J: TRBJ2-1
V: TRBV27
size: NA
CDR3: ASSLVSSYNEQF

J: TRBJ2-1
V: TRBV6-1
size: NA
CDR3: ASSEVLAGGPANEQF

J: TRBJ1-4
V: TRBV13
size: NA
CDR3: ASSLWTGAQGKLF

J: TRBJ2-7
V: TRBV7-9
size: once
CDR3: ASSSGEYEQY

J: TRBJ2-1
V: TRBV19
size: NA
CDR3: ASSIRDSRYYNEQF

J: TRBJ2-3
V: TRBV7-9
size: NA
CDR3: ASSFVDRTTDTQY